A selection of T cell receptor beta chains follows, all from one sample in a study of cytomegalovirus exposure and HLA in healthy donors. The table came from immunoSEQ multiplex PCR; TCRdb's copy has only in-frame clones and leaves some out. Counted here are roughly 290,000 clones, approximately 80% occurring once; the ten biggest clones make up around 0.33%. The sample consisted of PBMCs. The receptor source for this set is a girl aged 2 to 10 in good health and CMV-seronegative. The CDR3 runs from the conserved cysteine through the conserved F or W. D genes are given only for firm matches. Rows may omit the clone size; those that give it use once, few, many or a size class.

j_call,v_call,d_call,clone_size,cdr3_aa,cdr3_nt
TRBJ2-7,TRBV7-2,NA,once,CASSSKLSSYEQYF,TGTGCCAGCAGCAGTAAATTAAGCTCCTACGAGCAGTACTTC
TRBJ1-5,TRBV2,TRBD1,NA,CASSEGTGAGQPQHF,TGTGCCAGCAGTGAAGGAACAGGGGCGGGTCAGCCCCAGCATTTT
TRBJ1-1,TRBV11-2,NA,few,CASSSSTRRAEAFF,TGTGCCAGCAGCTCCTCGACCCGGAGGGCTGAAGCTTTCTTT
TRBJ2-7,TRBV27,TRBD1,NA,CATRPGTGSEQYF,TGTGCCACGCGCCCCGGGACAGGGAGCGAGCAGTACTTC
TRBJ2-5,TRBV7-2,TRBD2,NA,CASSLAWASGSPETQYF,TGTGCCAGCAGCTTAGCATGGGCTAGCGGGAGTCCAGAGACCCAGTACTTC
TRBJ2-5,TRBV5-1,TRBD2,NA,CASSLGLGPGLRGQETQYF,TGCGCCAGCAGCTTGGGCCTAGGGCCGGGACTAAGGGGCCAAGAGACCCAGTACTTC
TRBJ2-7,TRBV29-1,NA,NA,CSVVWEDGYEQYF,TGCAGCGTTGTCTGGGAGGATGGGTACGAGCAGTACTTC
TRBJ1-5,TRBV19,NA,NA,CASNHRVRNQPQHF,TGTGCCAGTAATCACAGGGTTCGCAATCAGCCCCAGCATTTT
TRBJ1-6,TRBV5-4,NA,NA,CASSLWGPRISPLHF,TGTGCCAGCAGCTTGTGGGGCCCCCGGATTTCACCCCTCCACTTT
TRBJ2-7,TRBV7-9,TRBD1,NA,CASSMGQGAYEQYF,TGTGCCAGCAGCATGGGACAGGGGGCCTACGAGCAGTACTTC
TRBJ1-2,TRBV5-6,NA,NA,CASSFLDNWLNYGYTF,TGTGCCAGCAGCTTTTTGGACAATTGGTTGAACTATGGCTACACCTTC
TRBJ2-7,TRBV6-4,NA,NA,CASWGRTSLSYEQYF,TGTGCCAGCTGGGGTCGGACTTCCCTCTCCTACGAGCAGTACTTC
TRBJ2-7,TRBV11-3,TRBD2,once,CASSGRGTYEQYF,TGTGCCAGCTCGGGGCGGGGGACCTACGAGCAGTACTTC
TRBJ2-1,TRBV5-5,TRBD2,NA,CASSLGLAGVEQFF,TGTGCCAGCAGCTTGGGACTAGCGGGGGTTGAGCAGTTCTTC
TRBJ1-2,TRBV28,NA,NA,CASSPGSTGYGYTF,TGTGCCAGCAGTCCGGGATCTACGGGCTATGGCTACACCTTC
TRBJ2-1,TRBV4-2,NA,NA,CASSQDRGEQFF,TGTGCCAGCAGCCAAGATCGGGGTGAGCAGTTCTTC
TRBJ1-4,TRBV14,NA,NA,CASSLRSSPGKLFF,TGTGCCAGCAGCCTCCGCAGTTCACCGGGGAAACTGTTTTTT
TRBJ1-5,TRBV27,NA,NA,CASSSQRNQPQHF,TGTGCCAGCAGTTCGCAGCGGAATCAGCCCCAGCATTTT
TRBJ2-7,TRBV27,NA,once,CASSLLAAPSEQYF,TGTGCCAGCAGTTTATTAGCGGCCCCTTCGGAGCAGTACTTC
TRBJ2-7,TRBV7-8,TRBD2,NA,CASRASGGPSYEQYF,TGTGCCAGCAGGGCTAGCGGGGGCCCGTCCTACGAGCAGTACTTC
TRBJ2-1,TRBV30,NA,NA,CAWSLAGGPYEQFF,TGTGCCTGGAGTCTGGCAGGGGGGCCCTATGAGCAGTTCTTC
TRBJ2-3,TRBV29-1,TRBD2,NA,CSVGGGADTQYF,TGCAGCGTCGGCGGGGGGGCGGATACGCAGTATTTT
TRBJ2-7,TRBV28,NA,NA,CATTSRDRTYEQYF,TGTGCCACGACCTCCAGGGATCGCACCTACGAGCAGTACTTC
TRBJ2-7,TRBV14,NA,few,CASSQLVSGYEQYF,TGTGCCAGCAGCCAGCTAGTGTCGGGATACGAGCAGTACTTC
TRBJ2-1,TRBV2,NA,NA,CASSERRTPFF,TGTGCCAGCAGTGAGAGGAGAACGCCATTCTTC
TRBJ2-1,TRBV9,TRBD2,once,CASSVAWAGGPSLYNEQFF,TGTGCCAGCAGCGTAGCTTGGGCGGGGGGGCCAAGCCTTTACAATGAGCAGTTCTTC
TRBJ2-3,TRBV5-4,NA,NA,CASSLIHTDTQYF,TGTGCCAGCAGCTTGATCCACACAGATACGCAGTATTTT
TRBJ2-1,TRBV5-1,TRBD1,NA,CASSLRTGQGFDEQFF,TGCGCCAGCAGCTTGCGTACGGGACAGGGCTTTGATGAGCAGTTCTTC
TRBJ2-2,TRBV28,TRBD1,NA,CASSKLLRGLGHTGELFF,TGTGCCAGCAGTAAACTCCTCAGGGGGCTCGGTCACACCGGGGAGCTGTTTTTT
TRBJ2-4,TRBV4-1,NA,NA,CASSHPEQGGENIQYF,TGCGCCAGCAGCCACCCGGAACAGGGGGGGGAAAACATTCAGTACTTC
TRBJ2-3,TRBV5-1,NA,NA,CASSLGGDPDTQYF,TGCGCCAGCAGCTTGGGCGGGGATCCAGATACGCAGTATTTT
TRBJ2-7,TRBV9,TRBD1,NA,CASSVGGLQGDHEQYF,TGTGCCAGCAGCGTAGGAGGCCTCCAGGGGGACCACGAGCAGTACTTC
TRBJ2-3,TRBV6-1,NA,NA,CASRSTGTDTQYF,TGTGCCAGCAGGAGCACAGGTACAGATACGCAGTATTTT
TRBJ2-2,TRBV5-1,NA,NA,CASSLDPGTGELFF,TGCGCCAGCAGCTTGGACCCGGGCACCGGGGAGCTGTTTTTT
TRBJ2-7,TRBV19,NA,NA,CASSIRGRTYEQYF,TGTGCCAGTAGTATACGAGGTAGAACCTACGAGCAGTACTTC
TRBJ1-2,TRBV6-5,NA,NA,CASSYSTTRSYTF,TGTGCCAGCAGTTACTCGACAACTAGGAGCTACACCTTC
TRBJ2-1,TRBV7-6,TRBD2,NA,CASSLEASGPRPSNEQFF,TGTGCCAGCAGCTTAGAGGCTAGCGGGCCCCGGCCCAGCAATGAGCAGTTCTTC
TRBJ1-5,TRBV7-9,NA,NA,CSSSLHTNPYRNNQPQHF,TGTTCCAGCAGCCTACACACTAACCCGTACAGGAACAATCAGCCCCAGCATTTT
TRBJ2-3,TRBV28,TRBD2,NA,CASSFLRRLAGHTDTQYF,TGTGCCAGCAGTTTTCTACGGAGGCTAGCGGGCCACACAGATACGCAGTATTTT
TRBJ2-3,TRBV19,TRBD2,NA,CASSIPSGGSTDTQYF,TGTGCCAGTAGTATCCCTAGCGGGGGGTCCACAGATACGCAGTATTTT
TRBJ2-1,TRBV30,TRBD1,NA,CAWTGQGAWYNEQFF,TGTGCCTGGACCGGACAGGGGGCTTGGTACAATGAGCAGTTCTTC
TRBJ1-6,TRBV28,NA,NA,CASRIDRPDSPLHF,TGTGCCAGCAGGATAGACAGGCCGGATTCACCCCTCCACTTT